The clone carrying this T cell receptor (beta chain) was counted many times. Its antigen is not known. Trimming removed 3 bases at V and 3 bases at J, with 13 bases between. Germline loops: CDR1 SGDLS, CDR2 YYNGEE. The CDR3 runs 14 residues. This record belongs to a study of early T cells in non-severe SARS-CoV-2 infection. Across the study: Bulk RNA from unsorted whole blood was sequenced; chains were unpaired.

Individual cDNA molecules received unique molecular identifiers. MiXCR, run by TCRdb on the 5' RACE reads, gives a single entry per CDR3 protein. The sample carries fewer than 60,000 distinct CDR3 sequences, 9.4% recorded once. Study-level findings and limits: The VDJdb matching leaned toward anti-spike CD8 responses and overlooked private and CD4 specificities.

Sequenced here: whole blood, sampled at baseline. This TCR derives from an adult who was a healthcare worker with PCR-confirmed SARS-CoV-2 infection or an uninfected control (not recorded which). The chain combines TRBV9 with TRBJ2-7, with D uncertain. The CDR3 sequence: CASSAAIGNYEQYF. In DNA, the CDR3 is TGTGCCAGCAGCGCAGCCATCGGAAACTACGAGCAGTACTTC.